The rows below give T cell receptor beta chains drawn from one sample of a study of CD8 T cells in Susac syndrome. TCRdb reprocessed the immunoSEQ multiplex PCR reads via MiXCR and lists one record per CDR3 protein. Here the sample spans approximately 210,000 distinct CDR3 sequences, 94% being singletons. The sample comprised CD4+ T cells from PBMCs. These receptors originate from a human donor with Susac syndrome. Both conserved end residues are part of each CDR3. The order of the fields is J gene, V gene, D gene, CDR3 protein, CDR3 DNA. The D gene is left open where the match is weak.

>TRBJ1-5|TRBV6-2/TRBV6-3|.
CASNQMEHQPQHF
TGTGCCAGCAACCAAATGGAACACCAGCCCCAGCATTTT
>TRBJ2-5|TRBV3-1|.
CASNDNQETQYF
TGTGCCAGCAACGATAACCAAGAGACCCAGTACTTC
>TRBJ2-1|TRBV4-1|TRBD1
CASSQDQGVAYNEQFF
TGCGCCAGCAGCCAAGATCAGGGGGTAGCGTATAATGAGCAGTTCTTC
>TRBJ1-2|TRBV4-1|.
CASSQLEQGTYGYTF
TGCGCCAGCAGTCAGTTGGAGCAGGGAACCTATGGCTACACCTTC
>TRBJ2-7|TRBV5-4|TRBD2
CASSLTTAGAHEQYF
TGTGCCAGCAGCTTGACAACAGCGGGGGCCCACGAGCAGTACTTC
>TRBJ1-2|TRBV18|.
CASSSGQRRLYGYTF
TGTGCCAGCTCATCAGGACAGCGCAGACTTTATGGCTACACCTTC
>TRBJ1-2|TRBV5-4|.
CASSLVRDDGYTF
TGTGCCAGCAGCCTAGTCCGGGACGATGGCTACACCTTC
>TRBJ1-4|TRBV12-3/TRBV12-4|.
CASNGATNEKLFF
TGTGCCAGCAATGGAGCAACTAATGAAAAACTGTTTTTT
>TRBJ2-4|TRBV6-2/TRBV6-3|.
CASTLGGPKNIQYF
TGTGCCAGCACCCTGGGAGGACCCAAAAACATTCAGTACTTC
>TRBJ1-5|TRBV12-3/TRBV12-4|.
CASSFGLRGSNQPQHF
TGTGCCAGCAGTTTCGGTCTTCGGGGTAGCAATCAGCCCCAGCATTTT
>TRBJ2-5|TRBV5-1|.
CASSTGRQETQYF
TGCGCCAGCAGCACGGGACGGCAAGAGACCCAGTACTTC
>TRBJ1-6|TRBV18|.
CASSPSGEYNSPLHF
TGTGCCAGCTCACCGTCCGGTGAATATAATTCACCCCTCCACTTT
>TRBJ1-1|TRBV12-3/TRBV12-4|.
CASSLQMNTEAFF
TGTGCCAGCAGTTTACAGATGAACACTGAAGCTTTCTTT
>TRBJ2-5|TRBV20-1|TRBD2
CSARTSLAGVQETQYF
TGCAGTGCTAGAACCTCACTAGCGGGGGTCCAAGAGACCCAGTACTTC
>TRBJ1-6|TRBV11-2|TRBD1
CASSQTGGSSPLHF
TGTGCCAGCAGCCAAACAGGGGGCAGTTCACCCCTCCACTTT
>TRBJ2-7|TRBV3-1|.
CASSHSVYEQYF
TGTGCCAGCAGCCATTCAGTCTACGAGCAGTACTTC
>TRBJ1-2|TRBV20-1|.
CSARPRQRYGYTF
TGCAGTGCTAGACCCCGACAACGCTATGGCTACACCTTC
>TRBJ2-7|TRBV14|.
CASSQLRSYEQYF
TGTGCCAGCAGCCAGCTCCGTTCCTACGAGCAGTACTTC
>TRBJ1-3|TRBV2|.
CASKPDFGGTIYF
TGTGCCAGCAAGCCGGACTTCGGCGGCACCATATATTTT